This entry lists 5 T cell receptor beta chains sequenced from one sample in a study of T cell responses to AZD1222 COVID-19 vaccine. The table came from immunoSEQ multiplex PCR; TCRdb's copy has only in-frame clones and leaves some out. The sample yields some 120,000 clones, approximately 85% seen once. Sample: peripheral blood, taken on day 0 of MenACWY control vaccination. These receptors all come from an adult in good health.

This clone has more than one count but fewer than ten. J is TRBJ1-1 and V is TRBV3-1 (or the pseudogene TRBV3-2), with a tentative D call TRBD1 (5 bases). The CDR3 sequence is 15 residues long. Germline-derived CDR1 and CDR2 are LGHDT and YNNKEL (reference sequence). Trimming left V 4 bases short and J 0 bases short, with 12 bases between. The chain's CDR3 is CASSLRTNMNTEAFF. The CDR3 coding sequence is TGTGCCAGCAGCCTTAGGACAAATATGAACACTGAAGCTTTCTTT.

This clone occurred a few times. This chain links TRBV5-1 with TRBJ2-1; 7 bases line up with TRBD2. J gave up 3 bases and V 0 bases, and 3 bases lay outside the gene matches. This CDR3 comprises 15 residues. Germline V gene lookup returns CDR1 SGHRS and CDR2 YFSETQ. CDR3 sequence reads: CASSLAAGVYNEQFF. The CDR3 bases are TGCGCCAGCAGCTTGGCGGCGGGAGTCTACAATGAGCAGTTCTTC.

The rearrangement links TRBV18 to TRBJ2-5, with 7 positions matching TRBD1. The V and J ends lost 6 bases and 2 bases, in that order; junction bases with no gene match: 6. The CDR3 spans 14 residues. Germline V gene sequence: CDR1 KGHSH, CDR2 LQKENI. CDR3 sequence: CASSPWDRQETQYF. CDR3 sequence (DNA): TGTGCCAGCTCGCCCTGGGACAGACAAGAGACCCAGTACTTC.

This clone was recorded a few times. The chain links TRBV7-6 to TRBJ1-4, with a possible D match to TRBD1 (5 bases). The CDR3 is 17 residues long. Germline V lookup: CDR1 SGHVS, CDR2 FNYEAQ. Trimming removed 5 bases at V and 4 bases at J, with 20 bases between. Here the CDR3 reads CASSQSYDRVINEKLFF. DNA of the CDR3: TGTGCCAGCAGCCAATCGTATGACAGAGTAATTAATGAAAAACTGTTTTTT.

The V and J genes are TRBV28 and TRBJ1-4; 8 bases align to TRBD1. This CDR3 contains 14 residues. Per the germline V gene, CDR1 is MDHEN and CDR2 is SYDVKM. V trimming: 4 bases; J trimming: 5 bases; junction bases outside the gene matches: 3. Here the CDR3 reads CASSWTGTNEKLFF. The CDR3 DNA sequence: TGTGCCAGCAGTTGGACAGGGACGAATGAAAAACTGTTTTTT.